The 11 T cell receptor beta chains listed next were all sequenced from one sample in a study of regulatory T cells in long-lasting Graves disease. Library construction for TCR beta used iRepertoire HTBI primers and Arm-PCR of CDR3 regions. MiXCR, run by TCRdb on the multiplex PCR reads, gives a single entry per CDR3 protein. The sample consists of a few hundred thousand distinct CDR3 sequences, approximately 18% of them appearing once. Described time point: newly diagnosed GD, antithyroid drugs for less than 3 months. TCR sequences were obtained from RNA taken from PBMCs. The data also belong to a second study, concerning T cells in Graves' hyperthyroidism and ophthalmopathy.

Sample: peripheral blood mononuclear cells (PBMCs), taken at new diagnosis, from a patient treated with antithyroid drugs. These receptors came from a woman aged 25 to 45 with Graves disease.

This clonotype was found many times. This chain joins TRBV19 and TRBJ1-1, with no clear D. The CDR3 runs 15 residues. V was pared by 7 bases and J by 0 bases, with 15 bases between. Per germline, CDR1 LNHDA and CDR2 SQIVND (reference sequence). CDR3 DNA: TGTGCCAGTATAACCCGGGCTGGTATGAACACTGAAGCTTTCTTT. This encodes CASITRAGMNTEAFF.

This clonotype has a count of ten or more. The chain uses TRBV7-2 and TRBJ2-7, with D perhaps assigned TRBD1 or TRBD2 (5 bases each). Germline V gene data show CDR1 as SGHTA and CDR2 as FQGNSA. CDR3 length: 15 residues. Deletions cut 5 bases from V and 3 bases from J, with 17 bases between. For the CDR3, the DNA is TGTGCCAGCAGCCGGGACGGCAGGAAGAGCTACGAGCAGTACTTC. Residues: CASSRDGRKSYEQYF. Drawing the rest from reference TRBV7-2 and TRBJ2-7, the complete variable domain is GAGVSQSPSNKVTEKGKDVELRCDPISGHTALYWYRQSLGQGLEFLIYFQGNSAPDKSGLPSDRFSAERTGGSVSTLTIQRTQQEDSAVYLCASSRDGRKSYEQYFGPGTRLTVT.

This clonotype was counted a few times. The chain has TRBV5-6 and TRBJ2-3; 12 bases line up with TRBD2. The J segment lost 2 bases and the V segment lost 4 bases, leaving 11 bases of the junction unmatched. The CDR3 spans 18 residues. Per the germline V gene, CDR1 is SGHDT and CDR2 is YYEEEE. CDR3 sequence: CASSRLSGLAGPTDTQYF. The CDR3 nucleotides read TGTGCCAGCAGCCGCCTATCGGGACTAGCGGGCCCCACAGATACGCAGTATTTT. The full variable domain, completed using reference TRBV5-6 and TRBJ2-3, is DAGVTQSPTHLIKTRGQQVTLRCSPKSGHDTVSWYQQALGQGPQFIFQYYEEEERQRGNFPDRFSGHQFPNYSSELNVNALLLGDSALYLCASSRLSGLAGPTDTQYFGPGTRLTVL.

The chain couples TRBV4-1 to TRBJ1-1, with 8 nucleotides matching TRBD1. Germline CDR1 reads MGHRA; CDR2 reads YSYEKL. The CDR3 length is 16 residues. Unmatched junction bases numbered 11, after V lost 5 bases and J lost 3 bases. DNA of the CDR3: TGCGCCAGCAGCTCCCCTCCCAGGACAGGGCACACTGAAGCTTTCTTT. Translation gives CASSSPPRTGHTEAFF.

This clonotype was detected ten times or more. The genes are TRBV20-1 and TRBJ1-1; no definite D call. CDR1 DFQATT and CDR2 SNEGSKA come from the germline V gene (reference sequence). The CDR3 spans 15 residues. Trimming shortened V by 3 bases and J by 4 bases, and 18 bases separated the two germline ends. CDR3: CSARLRYGSSTEAFF. In DNA, the CDR3 is TGCAGTGCTAGGCTGCGTTACGGATCGAGCACTGAAGCTTTCTTT.

This clonotype appeared many times. The rearrangement joins TRBV2 to TRBJ2-2; 16 bases match TRBD2. The CDR3 totals 18 residues. Per the germline V gene, CDR1 is SNHLY and CDR2 is FYNNEI. Trimming cost V 5 bases and J 5 bases; bases outside gene matches: 8. CDR3 nucleotide sequence: TGTGCCAGCAGTCCTTGGGGACTAGCGGGAGGGTTAACCGGGGAGCTGTTTTTT. Translating gives CASSPWGLAGGLTGELFF.

Ten or more counts support this clonotype. V usage is TRBV7-8 and J usage is TRBJ2-5; D is unclear. The CDR3 sequence is 13 residues long. Germline values: CDR1 SGHVS, CDR2 FQNEAQ. V dropped 1 base and J dropped 7 bases, with 10 bases sitting between them. The chain's CDR3 is CASSLELRRTQYF. The CDR3 nucleotides are TGTGCCAGCAGCTTAGAGTTGAGGAGGACCCAGTACTTC.

This clonotype was found many times. The chain couples TRBV19 to TRBJ2-5, with 10 bases aligning to TRBD1. There are 14 residues in the CDR3. Germline trimming cut 5 bases from V and 3 bases from J; bases unmatched to any gene: 3. Germline assignment: CDR1 LNHDA and CDR2 SQIVND (reference sequence). The CDR3 coding sequence is TGTGCCAGTAGTGGGACAGGGGCGAAAGAGACCCAGTACTTC. It translates to CASSGTGAKETQYF.

In this sample, this clonotype turned up once. The chain is built from TRBV10-2 and TRBJ2-7; perhaps TRBD2 as D (5 bases). Per germline, CDR1 WSHSY and CDR2 SAAADI. The V and J ends lost 6 bases and 8 bases respectively, with 14 bases between them. CDR3 size: 12 residues. This CDR3 is CASRGLGGKQYF. In nucleotides, the CDR3 is TGCGCCAGCAGAGGACTTGGTGGAAAGCAGTACTTC.

At least ten counts were recorded for this clonotype. The chain joins TRBV4-2 to TRBJ2-5; possible D gene TRBD1, 6 bases. Germline V gives CDR1 LGHNA, CDR2 YNFKEQ. This CDR3 contains 15 residues. V was cut by 0 bases and J by 5 bases, with 13 bases left in between. The DNA for the CDR3 is TGTGCCAGCAGCCAAGACAGGGGCGAATCGGAGACCCAGTACTTC. Its translation is CASSQDRGESETQYF.

The chain employs TRBV29-1 and TRBJ2-5; D unresolved. There are 12 residues in the CDR3. V was trimmed by 2 bases and J by 7 bases, leaving 11 bases between them. Germline CDR1 reads SQVTM; CDR2 reads ANQGSEA. The CDR3 nucleotides are TGCAGCGTTGAATATGAGTTTGTGACCCAGTACTTC. This gives the protein CSVEYEFVTQYF. The entire variable domain, with the rest obtained from reference TRBV29-1 and TRBJ2-5, is as follows: SAVISQKPSRDICQRGTSLTIQCQVDSQVTMMFWYRQQPGQSLTLIATANQGSEATYESGFVIDKFPISRPNLTFSTLTVSNMSPEDSSIYLCSVEYEFVTQYFGPGTRLLVL.